These 11 T cell receptor beta chains came from one sample sequenced in a study of spatial heterogeneity in lung cancer. The study, taken as a whole, reports: In tumors, expanded intratumoral alpha and beta TCR counts tracked mutation counts.

Stated time point: sample taken at primary tumor resection. Each CDR3 protein gets one entry after TCRdb re-called the 5' RACE reads with MiXCR. The sample has over 15,000 distinct CDR3 sequences, more than 5.5% seen once. No cognate antigen is known for these TCRs. The sequences come from lung tumor tissue, collected at surgery. All receptors come from a female donor with early-stage non-small cell lung cancer.

This clonotype was observed many times. The gene calls are TRBV20-1 and TRBJ2-2; 8 nucleotides agree with TRBD2. J was trimmed by 5 bases and V by 6 bases; bases with no gene match: 11. CDR3 size: 15 residues. The germline V gene has CDR1 DFQATT and CDR2 SNEGSKA (reference sequence). CDR3 DNA sequence: TGCAGTGCAAGGGGACTGGAGCGGGAGACCGGGGAGCTGTTTTTT. It translates to CSARGLERETGELFF.

This clonotype was seen many times. The chain joins TRBV10-3 to TRBJ1-1; the D gene is possibly TRBD1 (5 bases). This CDR3 comprises 17 residues. With 3 bases removed from V and 1 base from J, the gap between germline ends came to 18 bases. Per the germline V gene, CDR1 is ENHRY and CDR2 is SYGVKD. For the CDR3, the DNA is TGTGCCATCAGTGACCCTACCCGACAGTCGCCGAACACTGAAGCTTTCTTT. Residues: CAISDPTRQSPNTEAFF.

The chain links TRBV7-2 to TRBJ2-7; maybe TRBD2 (6 bases). CDR3 length: 15 amino acids. Trimming cost V 0 bases and J 5 bases, with 14 bases left between them. Looked up from germline, CDR1 is SGHTA and CDR2 is FQGNSA. CDR3 amino acids: CASSLALPGVNEQYF. DNA of the CDR3: TGTGCCAGCAGCTTAGCCCTGCCGGGAGTAAACGAGCAGTACTTC. The whole variable domain, remainder taken from reference TRBV7-2 and TRBJ2-7, is GAGVSQSPSNKVTEKGKDVELRCDPISGHTALYWYRQSLGQGLEFLIYFQGNSAPDKSGLPSDRFSAERTGGSVSTLTIQRTQQEDSAVYLCASSLALPGVNEQYFGPGTRLTVT.

This clonotype was counted many times. This sequence joins TRBV7-8 and TRBJ1-6, with D perhaps matching TRBD1 (5 bases). V was pared by 2 bases and J by 2 bases, with 16 bases between. The CDR3 length is 18 residues. Looked up from germline, CDR1 is SGHVS and CDR2 is FQNEAQ. The CDR3 bases are TGTGCCAGCAGCTTACTACGACAGTCCCGCGCCTATAATTCACCCCTCCACTTT. It specifies CASSLLRQSRAYNSPLHF.

This clonotype has a count of ten or more. The chain couples TRBV7-2 to TRBJ2-3; 8 bases are a match to TRBD2. J was trimmed by 7 bases and V by 0 bases; bases with no gene match: 6. The CDR3 consists of 15 residues. CDR1 SGHTA and CDR2 FQGNSA come from the germline V gene. The DNA for the CDR3 is TGTGCCAGCAGCTTAGCCCCAGCGGGAGCATATACGCAGTATTTT. Protein: CASSLAPAGAYTQYF.

This clonotype was seen a handful of times. The genes are TRBV5-4 and TRBJ2-1; maybe TRBD2 (5 bases). With 4 bases removed from V and 10 bases from J, the gap between germline ends came to 18 bases. The CDR3 has 14 amino acids. Germline CDR1 is SGHNT and CDR2 is YYREEE (reference sequence). The CDR3 protein is CASSLIGREREQFF. The CDR3 nucleotides are TGTGCCAGCAGCCTTATTGGTCGGGAAAGAGAGCAGTTCTTC.

At least ten counts were recorded for this clonotype. The rearrangement links TRBV11-2 to TRBJ2-2; the match to TRBD1 covers 10 bases. This CDR3 contains 15 residues. In germline, CDR1 is SGHAT, CDR2 FQNNGV. J was trimmed by 7 bases and V by 5 bases; bases with no gene match: 7. CDR3 nucleotides: TGTGCCAGCAGCCATGGGACAGGGGTCGACGGGGAGCTGTTTTTT. This gives the protein CASSHGTGVDGELFF.

Here the CDR3 DNA reads TGCGCCAGCAGTCCCACAGGGGTAGCGGATACGCAGTATTTT. This sequence encodes CASSPTGVADTQYF. V usage is TRBV5-1 and J usage is TRBJ2-3; 7 positions agree with TRBD1. The germline V gene encodes CDR1 SGHRS and CDR2 YFSETQ. V lost 5 bases and J lost 6; bases outside the gene matches: 9. The CDR3 contains 14 residues.

This clonotype was seen many times. The J gene is TRBJ1-1, the V gene TRBV29-1; TRBD1 matches 7 bases. The CDR3 contains 14 residues. The V gene's germline CDR1 is SQVTM and CDR2 ANQGSEA. V lost 7 bases, J lost 1 base, and 9 bases stayed unmatched. In DNA, the CDR3 is TGCAGCGGGCGAGCCGGGACAGAGAACACTGAAGCTTTCTTT. Amino acids: CSGRAGTENTEAFF.

For the CDR3, the DNA is TGTGCCAGCAGTTACACAGGGGGCCTGGAGACCCAGTACTTC. Translated, it gives CASSYTGGLETQYF. V gene TRBV11-3 combines with J gene TRBJ2-5; 9 bases match TRBD1. The ends lost 6 bases at V and 5 bases at J; junction bases unmatched: 7. This CDR3 comprises 14 residues. Germline V gene sequence: CDR1 SGHNT, CDR2 YENEEA.

This clonotype showed up many times. The J gene is TRBJ1-1, the V gene TRBV29-1, with TRBD1 as a possible D gene (6 bases). The CDR3 is made up of 12 amino acids. The V gene's germline CDR1 is SQVTM and CDR2 ANQGSEA. The germline V and J ends were trimmed by 7 bases and 1 base, with 10 bases remaining between them. The CDR3 DNA is TGCAGCGGACGGACAGCGAACACTGAAGCTTTCTTT. This codes for CSGRTANTEAFF.